The present T cell receptor (beta chain) was sequenced within a study of T cell repertoires in cytomegalovirus infection. Study findings and constraints: Carriers of CMV plus the relevant HLA were identified by cumulative public TCR beta family frequency.

TCRdb redid the calling of the reads with MiXCR, one entry per CDR3 protein. This sample has about 55,000 distinct CDR3 sequences, with over 15% found just once. CDR3 length: 18 residues. After removal of 1 base from V and 4 bases from J, the junction contained 16 bases not matched to a gene. Germline CDR1 reads SGHTA; CDR2 reads FQGNSA. As for this clonotype: The antigen is undetermined.

The source material was CD8+ T cells from cultured PBMCs, sampled from culture after CMV antigen stimulation. The chain is built from TRBV7-2 and TRBJ2-7, with 7 bases matching TRBD2. This receptor was identified in a human donor in good health (CMV status not recorded). Some clones in this sample may be carry-over from other donors' samples. The CDR3 reads CASSLGPGLLSGAYEQYF. As DNA, the CDR3 is TGTGCCAGCAGCTTAGGACCCGGTCTCTTGAGCGGGGCATACGAGCAGTACTTC.